This TCR beta chain was identified during a study of blood T cell repertoires in COVID-19. This table comes from immunoSEQ multiplex PCR, and its TCRdb copy is limited to in-frame clones, with some not included. Here the sample spans about 220,000 clones, around 81% being singletons. V was pared by 5 bases and J by 0 bases, with 18 bases between. Germline V gene lookup returns CDR1 KGHSH and CDR2 LQKENI. This CDR3 spans 17 amino acids. This chain uses TRBV18 with TRBJ2-3; tentatively, D is TRBD1 (5 bases). The source is a young woman who had recovered from COVID-19. The sample taken for sequencing was peripheral blood. CDR3 nucleotide sequence: TGTGCCAGCTCAGGGATTGGGGCCGCTGCTAGCACAGATACGCAGTATTTT. Translation: CASSGIGAAASTDTQYF.